Following are 23 T cell receptor beta chains from one sample sequenced in a study of Ad26.COV2.S vaccination and SARS-CoV-2 variants. Profiled with immunoSEQ multiplex PCR; TCRdb holds only in-frame clones, not every one. The repertoire holds around 300,000 clones, with about nine tenths as singletons. Treatment: around 19 received Ad26.COV2.S at low or high dose, single or two shots; roughly 5 received placebo; per-sample allocation not given. Samples were taken on day 63 after the first vaccine or placebo injection. The sequenced sample was peripheral blood, obtained in a trial of Ad26.COV2.S vaccine versus placebo. Source of these receptors: a person between 18 and 65 years old who received the Ad26.COV2.S COVID-19 vaccine or a placebo.

The rearrangement uses TRBV18 and TRBJ2-5; no clear D gene. The CDR3 runs 13 residues. Trimming removed 3 bases from V and 1 base from J, with 6 bases in between. Germline V CDR1 and CDR2: KGHSH, LQKENI. CDR3 loop: CASSPLPQETQYF. The CDR3 bases are TGTGCCAGCTCACCGCTCCCCCAAGAGACCCAGTACTTC.

The chain employs TRBV19 and TRBJ2-3; D may be TRBD1 (5 bases). Trimming shortened V by 5 bases and J by 4 bases, and 13 bases separated the two germline ends. The CDR3 length is 14 residues. Germline CDR1 is LNHDA and CDR2 is SQIVND (reference sequence). The CDR3 region is CASSYARAADTQYF. The DNA for the CDR3 is TGTGCCAGTAGTTACGCCAGGGCAGCAGATACGCAGTATTTT. Based on the CDR3 plus reference TRBV19 and TRBJ2-3, the full variable domain is DGGITQSPKYLFRKEGQNVTLSCEQNLNHDAMYWYRQDPGQGLRLIYYSQIVNDFQKGDIAEGYSVSREKKESFPLTVTSAQKNPTAFYLCASSYARAADTQYFGPGTRLTVL.

The chain joins TRBV4-3 to TRBJ1-2; D remains ambiguous. The CDR3 totals 13 residues. Germline V lookup: CDR1 LGHNA, CDR2 YSLEER. V lost 0 bases and J 8 bases, leaving 10 bases between the germline ends. CDR3 sequence (DNA): TGCGCCAGCAGCCAAGATCCGGGCAGGGGCTACACCTTC. Protein: CASSQDPGRGYTF.

The rearrangement joins TRBV5-6 to TRBJ2-7, with unresolved D. The CDR3 is made up of 13 amino acids. Germline lookup yields CDR1 SGHDT and CDR2 YYEEEE. With 1 base removed from V and 3 bases from J, the gap between germline ends came to 8 bases. DNA of the CDR3: TGTGCCAGCAGCTTGAGTTACGGCTACGAGCAGTACTTC. Translating it yields CASSLSYGYEQYF.

This chain links TRBV5-1 with TRBJ2-3, with unresolved D. The CDR3 is 12 residues long. CDR1 and CDR2 (germline): SGHRS, YFSETQ. The germline V and J ends were trimmed by 4 bases and 2 bases, with 5 bases remaining between them. CDR3 amino acids: CASSTNTDTQYF. CDR3 DNA sequence: TGCGCCAGCAGCACAAACACAGATACGCAGTATTTT.

J is TRBJ2-3 and V is TRBV4-1; 7 bases fit TRBD1. Germline loops: CDR1 MGHRA, CDR2 YSYEKL. CDR3 length: 14 amino acids. V trimming: 2 bases; J trimming: 9 bases; junction bases outside the gene matches: 8. DNA of the CDR3: TGCGCCAGCAGCCAACCCTCCCGGGGACAGACGCAGTATTTT. Its translation is CASSQPSRGQTQYF.

This clone was observed once. The chain employs TRBV2 and TRBJ2-3, with 9 bases aligning to TRBD1. CDR1 is SNHLY, CDR2 FYNNEI, per germline. Losses at the gene ends were 4 bases for V and 3 bases for J; bases not matched to a gene: 11. The CDR3 consists of 17 residues. The CDR3 loop is CASSVTGQGFTTDTQYF. The CDR3 bases are TGTGCCAGCAGTGTTACGGGACAGGGATTTACGACAGATACGCAGTATTTT.

The chain uses TRBV11-3 and TRBJ2-3, with D tentatively TRBD1 (5 bases). CDR3 size: 13 residues. In germline, CDR1 is SGHNT, CDR2 YENEEA. Trimming pared 5 bases from V and 5 bases from J, leaving 11 bases between. The CDR3 region is CASSIRDRDTQYF. CDR3 sequence (DNA): TGTGCCAGCAGCATCAGGGATAGAGATACGCAGTATTTT.

The chain combines TRBV19 with TRBJ1-1; no definite D call. The CDR3 covers 16 residues. V shed 6 bases and J shed 7 bases, with 24 bases lying between them. Per germline, CDR1 LNHDA and CDR2 SQIVND (reference sequence). The CDR3, as DNA: TGTGCCAGTAGCGCTAACGGGATTGACGGAGGATATGAAGCTTTCTTT. The encoded protein is CASSANGIDGGYEAFF.

This chain uses TRBV5-1 with TRBJ2-5, with 10 bases identical to TRBD2. The V gene end was trimmed by 3 bases and the J gene end by 1 base; junction bases not matched to a gene: 12. Germline V lookup: CDR1 SGHRS, CDR2 YFSETQ. CDR3 length: 18 residues. The CDR3 coding sequence is TGCGCCAGCAGCTCCGGGACTAGCGCAATCCAAGCCCAAGAGACCCAGTACTTC. This translates into CASSSGTSAIQAQETQYF.

The V and J genes are TRBV28 and TRBJ1-1, with 9 bases fitting TRBD1. The V gene end was trimmed by 4 bases and the J gene end by 11 bases; junction bases not matched to a gene: 14. CDR3 size: 15 residues. The germline gives CDR1 MDHEN, CDR2 SYDVKM. The CDR3 DNA follows: TGTGCCAGCAGTTCTGCCGGGACAGGGTTCGGTGTGGCTTTCTTT. Translating gives CASSSAGTGFGVAFF.

The chain combines TRBV6-6 with TRBJ2-5; 12 nucleotides line up with TRBD2. The CDR3 runs 15 residues. The J segment lost 5 bases and the V segment lost 5 bases, leaving 6 bases of the junction unmatched. The germline V gene encodes CDR1 MNHNY and CDR2 SVGAGI (reference sequence). The CDR3 nucleotides are TGTGCCAGCAGTGGACTAGCGGGGAGTGGGGAGACCCAGTACTTC. Protein sequence: CASSGLAGSGETQYF.

V gene TRBV19 combines with J gene TRBJ2-6, with D unclear. V dropped 3 bases and J dropped 1 base, with 7 bases sitting between them. Germline CDR1 and CDR2: LNHDA and SQIVND (reference sequence). The CDR3 runs 15 residues. For the CDR3, the DNA is TGTGCCAGTAGTATGGTAGCTTCTGGGGCCAACGTCCTGACTTTC. Its translation is CASSMVASGANVLTF.

The CDR3 nucleotides are TGTGCCAGCAGCACCATCGGGACGGGGTTGAACACTGAAGCTTTCTTT. It yields the protein CASSTIGTGLNTEAFF. The J gene is TRBJ1-1, the V gene TRBV9; tentatively, D is TRBD1 (5 bases). The CDR3 sequence is 16 residues long. Germline CDR1 and CDR2: SGDLS and YYNGEE. The V end lost 4 bases, the J end lost 0 bases, and 16 bases lay between the germline ends.

The rearrangement links TRBV5-5 to TRBJ2-7; 9 nucleotides agree with TRBD1. V lost 4 bases to trimming and J lost 6 bases; unmatched junction nucleotides: 5. This CDR3 contains 13 residues. Per germline, CDR1 SGHKS and CDR2 YYEKEE (reference sequence). The CDR3 protein is CASSGQGFSEQYF. CDR3 nucleotides: TGTGCCAGCAGCGGACAGGGGTTCTCCGAGCAGTACTTC.

The V gene is TRBV28, the J gene TRBJ2-2; the match to TRBD2 covers 13 bases. J was trimmed by 0 bases and V by 6 bases; bases with no gene match: 1. The CDR3 runs to 16 residues. Germline CDR1 and CDR2: MDHEN and SYDVKM. CDR3 nucleotide sequence: TGTGCCAGCAGACTAGCGGGAGGGTCGAACACCGGGGAGCTGTTTTTT. The encoded protein is CASRLAGGSNTGELFF.

The chain couples TRBV28 to TRBJ2-7, with TRBD2 matching over 7 bases. CDR1 and CDR2 (germline): MDHEN, SYDVKM. V was pared by 2 bases and J by 0 bases, with 4 bases of the junction left unmatched. The CDR3 consists of 15 residues. As DNA, the CDR3 is TGTGCCAGCAGTTTACCTAGCGGAAGCTCCTACGAGCAGTACTTC. Encoded protein: CASSLPSGSSYEQYF.

The chain combines TRBV6-2 or TRBV6-3 with TRBJ2-1, with D possibly TRBD1 on 5 matching bases. In germline, CDR1 is MNHEY, CDR2 SVGEGT. Trimming took off 4 bases at V and 7 bases at J, with 11 bases between the two ends. The CDR3 length is 13 residues. CDR3 amino acids: CASSLLKGNEQFF. CDR3 DNA sequence: TGTGCCAGCAGTTTACTCAAGGGGAATGAGCAGTTCTTC.

This clone was picked up one time. The chain uses TRBV5-4 and TRBJ1-3; D not certain. CDR1 and CDR2 (germline): SGHNT, YYREEE (reference sequence). The length of the CDR3 is 15 residues. Trimming shortened V by 2 bases and J by 4 bases, and 13 bases separated the two germline ends. The CDR3 sequence is CASSLGLELGNTIYF. In nucleotides, the CDR3 is TGTGCCAGCAGCTTAGGGCTAGAACTCGGAAACACCATATATTTT.

This chain connects TRBV10-3 to TRBJ2-2; D is undetermined. This CDR3 has 13 residues. Germline loops: CDR1 ENHRY, CDR2 SYGVKD. V lost 5 bases, J lost 1 base, and 5 bases lay in between. The DNA for the CDR3 is TGTGCCATCAGTTTCAAGAACACCGGGGAGCTGTTTTTT. The encoded protein is CAISFKNTGELFF.

This sequence joins TRBV7-8 and TRBJ2-2; 7 nucleotides line up with TRBD2. CDR3 length equals 17 residues. Germline V gene lookup returns CDR1 SGHVS and CDR2 FQNEAQ. V shed 0 bases, J shed 1 base, and the junction held 5 bases outside the gene matches. CDR3 DNA sequence: TGTGCCAGCAGCTTAGCGGCCCAGCGGGAGAACACCGGGGAGCTGTTTTTT. Translating gives CASSLAAQRENTGELFF.

V and J are TRBV3-1 (or the pseudogene TRBV3-2) and TRBJ2-5; D is perhaps TRBD2 (5 bases). V was pared by 4 bases and J by 5 bases, with 14 bases between. Germline-derived CDR1 and CDR2 are LGHDT and YNNKEL (reference sequence). The CDR3 spans 14 residues. The CDR3 here is CASSRREGLETQYF. CDR3 DNA: TGTGCCAGCAGCCGCCGAGAGGGATTGGAGACCCAGTACTTC.

This sequence joins TRBV6-5 and TRBJ2-2; D gene ambiguous. CDR3 length: 13 residues. V shed 3 bases and J shed 5 bases, with 7 bases lying between them. Per germline, CDR1 MNHEY and CDR2 SVGAGI. CDR3 coding DNA: TGTGCCAGCAGTTATAGGGTAACCGGGGAGCTGTTTTTT. This translates into CASSYRVTGELFF.